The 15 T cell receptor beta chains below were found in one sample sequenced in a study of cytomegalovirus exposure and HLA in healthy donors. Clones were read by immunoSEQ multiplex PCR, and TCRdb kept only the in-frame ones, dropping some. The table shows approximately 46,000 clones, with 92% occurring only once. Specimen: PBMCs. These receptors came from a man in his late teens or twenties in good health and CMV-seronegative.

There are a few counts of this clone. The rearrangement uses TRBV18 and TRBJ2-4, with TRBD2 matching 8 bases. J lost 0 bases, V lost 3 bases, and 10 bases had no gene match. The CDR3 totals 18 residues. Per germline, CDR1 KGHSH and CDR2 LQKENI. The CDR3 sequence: CASSPNPLRGVAKNIQYF. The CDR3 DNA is TGTGCCAGCTCACCCAATCCTCTGCGGGGGGTAGCCAAAAACATTCAGTACTTC.

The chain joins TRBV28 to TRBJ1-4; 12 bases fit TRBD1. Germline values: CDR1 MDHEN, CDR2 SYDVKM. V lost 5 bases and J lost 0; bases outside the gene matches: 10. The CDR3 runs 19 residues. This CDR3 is CASSALRDRGLATNEKLFF. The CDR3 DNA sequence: TGTGCCAGCAGTGCCCTCCGGGACAGGGGGCTGGCAACTAATGAAAAACTGTTTTTT.

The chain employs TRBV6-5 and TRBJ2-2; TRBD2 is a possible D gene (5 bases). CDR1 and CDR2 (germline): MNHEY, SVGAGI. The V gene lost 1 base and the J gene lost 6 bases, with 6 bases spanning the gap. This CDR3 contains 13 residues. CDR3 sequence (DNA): TGTGCCAGCAGTTACTGGGGAGCCGGGGAGCTGTTTTTT. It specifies CASSYWGAGELFF.

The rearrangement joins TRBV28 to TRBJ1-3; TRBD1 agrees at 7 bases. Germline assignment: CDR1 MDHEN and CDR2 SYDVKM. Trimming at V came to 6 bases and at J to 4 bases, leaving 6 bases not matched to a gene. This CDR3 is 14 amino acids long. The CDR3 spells CASRGQTVGNTIYF. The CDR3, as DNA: TGTGCCAGCAGGGGACAGACCGTCGGAAACACCATATATTTT.

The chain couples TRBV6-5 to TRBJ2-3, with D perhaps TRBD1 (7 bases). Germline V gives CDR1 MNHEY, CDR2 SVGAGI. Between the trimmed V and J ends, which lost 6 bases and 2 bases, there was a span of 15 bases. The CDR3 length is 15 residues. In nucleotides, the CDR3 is TGTGCCAGCAGCAACGCGGGACAGCCCACAGATACGCAGTATTTT. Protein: CASSNAGQPTDTQYF.

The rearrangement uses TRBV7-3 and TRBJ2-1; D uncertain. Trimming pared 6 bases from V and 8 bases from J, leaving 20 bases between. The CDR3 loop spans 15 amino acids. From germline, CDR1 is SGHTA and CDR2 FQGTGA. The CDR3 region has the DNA TGTGCCAGCAGTATAGACATCAACACACGCTATGAGCAGTTCTTC. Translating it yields CASSIDINTRYEQFF.

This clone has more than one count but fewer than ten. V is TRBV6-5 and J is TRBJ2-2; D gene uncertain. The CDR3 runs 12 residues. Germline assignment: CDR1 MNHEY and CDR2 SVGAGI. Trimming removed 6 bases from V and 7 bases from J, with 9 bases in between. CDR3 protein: CASRRSVGELFF. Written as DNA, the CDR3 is TGTGCCAGCAGGAGGTCTGTCGGGGAGCTGTTTTTT.

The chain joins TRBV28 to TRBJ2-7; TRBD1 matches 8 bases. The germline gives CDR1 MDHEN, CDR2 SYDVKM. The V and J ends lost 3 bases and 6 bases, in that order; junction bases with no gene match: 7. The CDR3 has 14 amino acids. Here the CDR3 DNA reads TGTGCCAGCAGTTTCCTTGGGACAGGACTCGAGCAGTACTTC. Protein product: CASSFLGTGLEQYF. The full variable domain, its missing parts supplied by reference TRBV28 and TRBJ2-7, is DVKVTQSSRYLVKRTGEKVFLECVQDMDHENMFWYRQDPGLGLRLIYFSYDVKMKEKGDIPEGYSVSREKKERFSLILESASTNQTSMYLCASSFLGTGLEQYFGPGTRLTVT.

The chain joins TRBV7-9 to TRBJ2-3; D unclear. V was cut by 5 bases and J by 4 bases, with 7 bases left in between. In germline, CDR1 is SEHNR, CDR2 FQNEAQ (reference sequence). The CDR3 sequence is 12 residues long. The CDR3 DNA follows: TGTGCCAGCAGCAAAGAGGCAGATACGCAGTATTTT. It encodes CASSKEADTQYF.

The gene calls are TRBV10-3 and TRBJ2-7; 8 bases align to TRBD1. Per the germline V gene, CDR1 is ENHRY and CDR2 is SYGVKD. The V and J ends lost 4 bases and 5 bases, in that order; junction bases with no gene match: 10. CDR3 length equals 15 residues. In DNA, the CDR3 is TGTGCCATCAGTGGAACCCAGGACAGGGATCACGAGCAGTACTTC. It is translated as CAISGTQDRDHEQYF.

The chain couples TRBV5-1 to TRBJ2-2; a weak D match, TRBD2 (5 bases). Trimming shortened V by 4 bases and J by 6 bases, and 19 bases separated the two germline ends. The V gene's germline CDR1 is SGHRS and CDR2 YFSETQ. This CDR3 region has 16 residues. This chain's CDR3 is CASSPDFTRGAGELFF. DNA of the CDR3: TGCGCCAGCAGCCCTGATTTTACTAGAGGCGCCGGGGAGCTGTTTTTT. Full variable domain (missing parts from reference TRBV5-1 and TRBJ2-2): KAGVTQTPRYLIKTRGQQVTLSCSPISGHRSVSWYQQTPGQGLQFLFEYFSETQRNKGNFPGRFSGRQFSNSRSEMNVSTLELGDSALYLCASSPDFTRGAGELFFGEGSRLTVL.

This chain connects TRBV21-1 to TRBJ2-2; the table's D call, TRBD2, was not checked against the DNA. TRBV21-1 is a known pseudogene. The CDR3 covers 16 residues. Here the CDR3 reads CASSTTENTHTGELFF. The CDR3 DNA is TGTGCCAGCAGCACAACGGAGAACACCCACACCGGGGAGCTGTTTTTT.

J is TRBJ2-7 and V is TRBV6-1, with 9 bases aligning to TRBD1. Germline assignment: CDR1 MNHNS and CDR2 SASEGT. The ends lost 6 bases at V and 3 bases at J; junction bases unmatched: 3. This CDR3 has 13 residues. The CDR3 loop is CASRGQGFYEQYF. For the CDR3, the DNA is TGTGCCAGCAGGGGACAGGGATTCTACGAGCAGTACTTC.

In DNA, the CDR3 is TGTGCCAGCAGCTTGGGACGGACATATGGCTACACCTTC. Protein: CASSLGRTYGYTF. The chain combines TRBV5-4 with TRBJ1-2; D perhaps matches TRBD1 (5 bases). V was cut by 0 bases and J by 5 bases, with 8 bases left in between. Germline assignment: CDR1 SGHNT and CDR2 YYREEE (reference sequence). This CDR3 is built from 13 residues.

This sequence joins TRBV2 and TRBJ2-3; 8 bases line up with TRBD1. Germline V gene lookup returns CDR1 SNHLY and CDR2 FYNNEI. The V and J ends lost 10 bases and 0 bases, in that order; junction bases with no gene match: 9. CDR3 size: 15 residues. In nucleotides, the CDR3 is TGTGCCATGCACAATTGGACAGGGAGCACAGATACGCAGTATTTT. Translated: CAMHNWTGSTDTQYF.